This T cell receptor beta chain was captured by sequencing in a study of shared clonotypes between healthy human individuals. Assay used: immunoSEQ multiplex PCR; TCRdb lists only in-frame clones, some missing. Of approximately 500,000 clones detected, approximately 79% appear once; the ten largest clones hold 10% to 15%. The CDR3 is 14 amino acids. Trimming removed 3 bases at V and 2 bases at J, with 10 bases between. Germline V gives CDR1 ENHRY, CDR2 SYGVKD. J is TRBJ1-2 and V is TRBV10-3; unclear D gene. The sequenced sample consisted of PBMCs. The receptor comes from a woman aged 40 to 50 in good health. Some clones in this sample may be carry-over from other donors' samples. CDR3: CAISDEGRNYGYTF. The CDR3 DNA reads TGTGCCATCAGTGACGAAGGCAGAAACTATGGCTACACCTTC.